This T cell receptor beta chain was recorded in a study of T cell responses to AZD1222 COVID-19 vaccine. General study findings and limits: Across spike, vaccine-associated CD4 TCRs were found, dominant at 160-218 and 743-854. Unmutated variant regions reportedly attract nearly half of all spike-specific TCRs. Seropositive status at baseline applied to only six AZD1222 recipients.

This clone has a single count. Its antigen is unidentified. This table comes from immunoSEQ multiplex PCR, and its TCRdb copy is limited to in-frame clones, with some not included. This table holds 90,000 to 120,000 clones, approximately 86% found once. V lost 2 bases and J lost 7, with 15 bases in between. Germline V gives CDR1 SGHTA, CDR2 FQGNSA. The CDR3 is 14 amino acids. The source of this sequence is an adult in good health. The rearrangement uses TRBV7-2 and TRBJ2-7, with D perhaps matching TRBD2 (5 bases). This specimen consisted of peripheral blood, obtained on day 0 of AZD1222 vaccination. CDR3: CASSLKLLPGEQYF. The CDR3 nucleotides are TGTGCCAGCAGCTTAAAGCTCTTGCCGGGAGAGCAGTACTTC.